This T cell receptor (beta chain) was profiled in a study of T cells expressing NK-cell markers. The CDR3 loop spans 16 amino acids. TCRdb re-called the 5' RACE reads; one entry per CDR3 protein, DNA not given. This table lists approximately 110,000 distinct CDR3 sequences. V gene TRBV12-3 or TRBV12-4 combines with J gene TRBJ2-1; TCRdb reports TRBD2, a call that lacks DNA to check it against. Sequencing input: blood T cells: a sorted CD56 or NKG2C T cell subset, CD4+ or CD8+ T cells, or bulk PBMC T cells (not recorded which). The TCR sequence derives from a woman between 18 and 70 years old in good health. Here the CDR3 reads CASSLGTSSPYNEQFF.